This T cell receptor (beta chain) was captured in a study of blood T cells in healthy people across ages. Of note for this clonotype: As yet, its antigen is unknown.

The study drew donors from healthy Caucasian individuals in Russia aged about 6 to 95. Per sample, no less than 5.5 micrograms of total RNA were extracted. V lost 0 bases, J lost 2 bases, and 9 bases lay in between. Per germline, CDR1 SGHRS and CDR2 YFSETQ. The CDR3 extends over 15 amino acids. Primed by a sample-barcoded 5' primer and a J-beta primer mix, a second PCR proceeded for roughly 7 to 12 cycles. A single record per CDR3 protein comes from TCRdb applying MiXCR to the 5' RACE reads. This table has hundreds of thousands of distinct CDR3 sequences, approximately 48% appearing once. Broader study findings: Fewer expanded clones and more diversity marked long-lived versus aged donors.

The sequencing sample was made of blood. The rearrangement joins TRBV5-1 to TRBJ1-5; D perhaps matches TRBD1 (5 bases). The sequence came from a man aged 60 to 75 in good health. CDR3 coding DNA: TGCGCCAGCAGCTTGGATGGGGCGCGCAATCAGCCCCAGCATTTT. This encodes CASSLDGARNQPQHF.